What follows are 13 T cell receptor beta chains derived from one specimen sequenced in a study of cytomegalovirus exposure and HLA in healthy donors. The PCR ran on 60 Vbeta and 13 Jbeta primers. Sequencing was performed with immunoSEQ multiplex PCR; in TCRdb, only in-frame clones are kept and a portion is missing. Of under 100,000 clones in the sample, around three quarters are singletons; the top ten hold about 2.5%. The sequenced material came from PBMCs. The receptors originated from a man aged 25-45 years in good health and CMV-seronegative.

The J gene is TRBJ2-5, the V gene TRBV7-6; 8 bases match TRBD1. The J segment lost 2 bases and the V segment lost 3 bases, leaving 5 bases of the junction unmatched. Germline V CDR1 and CDR2: SGHVS, FNYEAQ. The CDR3 consists of 15 residues. The DNA for the CDR3 is TGTGCCAGCAGCTTCCGACAGGGGTCTCAAGAGACCCAGTACTTC. It yields the protein CASSFRQGSQETQYF.

This chain joins TRBV9 and TRBJ1-2, with 8 nucleotides matching TRBD1. The CDR3 is 15 amino acids. J gave up 5 bases and V 1 base, and 7 bases lay outside the gene matches. Germline V gene lookup returns CDR1 SGDLS and CDR2 YYNGEE. The CDR3 loop reads CASSVKGQEQYGYTF. CDR3 DNA sequence: TGTGCCAGCAGCGTAAAGGGACAGGAACAATATGGCTACACCTTC.

The rearrangement joins TRBV30 to TRBJ2-7; TRBD2 aligns across 9 bases. Germline V CDR1 and CDR2: GTSNPN, SVGIG (reference sequence). This CDR3 comprises 15 residues. The J segment lost 8 bases and the V segment lost 4 bases, leaving 15 bases of the junction unmatched. CDR3 nucleotides: TGTGCCTGGACCCCCAGGAGGCGGGAGGGCCGGCAGCAGTACTTC. It translates to CAWTPRRREGRQQYF. Drawing the rest from reference TRBV30 and TRBJ2-7, the complete variable domain is SQTIHQWPATLVQPVGSPLSLECTVEGTSNPNLYWYRQAAGRGLQLLFYSVGIGQISSEVPQNLSASRPQDRQFILSSKKLLLSDSGFYLCAWTPRRREGRQQYFGPGTRLTVT.

The rearrangement joins TRBV30 to TRBJ1-2; 7 nucleotides match TRBD1. Per germline, CDR1 GTSNPN and CDR2 SVGIG (reference sequence). The CDR3 is 12 amino acids. V gave up 2 bases and J gave up 5 bases; unmatched junction bases: 2. The CDR3 loop reads CAWSTGEYGYTF. As DNA, the CDR3 is TGTGCCTGGAGTACAGGGGAATATGGCTACACCTTC. Filled out from reference TRBV30 and TRBJ1-2, the complete variable domain reads SQTIHQWPATLVQPVGSPLSLECTVEGTSNPNLYWYRQAAGRGLQLLFYSVGIGQISSEVPQNLSASRPQDRQFILSSKKLLLSDSGFYLCAWSTGEYGYTFGSGTRLTVV.

This clone was counted only a few times. The CDR3 bases are TGTGCCAGCAGTTGGGGGACTAGGGAAAAACTGTTTTTT. Its translation: CASSWGTREKLFF. The chain uses TRBV6-6 and TRBJ1-4, with D tentatively TRBD1 (5 bases). In germline, CDR1 is MNHNY, CDR2 SVGAGI (reference sequence). The CDR3 extends over 13 amino acids. Between the trimmed V and J ends, which lost 4 bases and 8 bases, there was a span of 11 bases.

About this clone: Compared with germline, one end of the junction differs, possibly owing to a read error. The chain has TRBV7-9 and TRBJ1-1; 7 bases agree with TRBD1. Germline lookup yields CDR1 SEHNR and CDR2 FQNEAQ (reference sequence). This CDR3 has 12 residues. The CDR3: CSSSVLQGGAFF. As DNA, the CDR3 is TGTTCCAGCAGCGTTCTCCAGGGGGGAGCTTTCTTT.

This rearrangement joins TRBV10-3 to TRBJ1-6; D unclear. This CDR3 contains 12 residues. Germline loops: CDR1 ENHRY, CDR2 SYGVKD. V was shortened by 6 bases and J by 7 bases, with 7 bases between the two germline ends. This CDR3 is CAISSENSPLHF. The CDR3, as DNA: TGTGCCATCAGCTCCGAGAATTCACCCCTCCACTTT.

The chain uses TRBV6-5 and TRBJ1-2, with 11 bases lining up with TRBD1. V gave up 5 bases and J gave up 7 bases; unmatched junction bases: 9. Germline V gene data show CDR1 as MNHEY and CDR2 as SVGAGI. The CDR3 has 15 residues. CDR3 protein: CASSPNGQGAAGYTF. CDR3 bases: TGTGCCAGCAGTCCGAACGGACAGGGGGCGGCTGGCTACACCTTC.

CDR3 loop: CASPPRGRSYNEQFF. The CDR3 coding sequence is TGTGCCAGCCCCCCTCGCGGGAGAAGTTACAATGAGCAGTTCTTC. V and J are TRBV28 and TRBJ2-1, with 7 bases matching TRBD2. In germline, CDR1 is MDHEN, CDR2 SYDVKM. The length of the CDR3 is 15 residues. Trimming cost V 8 bases and J 4 bases; bases outside gene matches: 11.

The chain links TRBV4-1 to TRBJ1-4, with 7 bases identical to TRBD1. The germline gives CDR1 MGHRA, CDR2 YSYEKL. Trimming cost V 4 bases and J 3 bases; bases outside gene matches: 5. The CDR3 covers 15 residues. CDR3 nucleotides: TGCGCCAGCAGCCCCCAGCAGGGGGCTAATGAAAAACTGTTTTTT. It encodes CASSPQQGANEKLFF.

The rearrangement links TRBV19 to TRBJ2-3; possibly TRBD1 for D (6 bases). V was clipped by 8 bases and J by 4 bases, with 16 bases between them. Germline-derived CDR1 and CDR2 are LNHDA and SQIVND (reference sequence). The CDR3 runs to 14 residues. The CDR3, as DNA: TGTGCCAGTGGCGCAGGGGCCCCCCCAGATACGCAGTATTTT. The encoded protein is CASGAGAPPDTQYF.

In DNA form, the CDR3 reads TGTGCCAGCAGCTCAGGGTACAATGAGCAGTTCTTC. It specifies CASSSGYNEQFF. V is TRBV11-3 and J is TRBJ2-1, with D perhaps TRBD1 (5 bases). Per the germline V gene, CDR1 is SGHNT and CDR2 is YENEEA. This CDR3 contains 12 residues. The V end was cut by 4 bases, the J end by 4 bases, with 5 bases between.

The J gene is TRBJ1-2, the V gene TRBV18, with unresolved D. Trimming stripped 6 bases from V and 6 bases from J, with 14 bases between. The V gene's germline CDR1 is KGHSH and CDR2 LQKENI. The CDR3 covers 13 residues. The CDR3 region has the DNA TGTGCCAGCTCCCCGTCAGAGGGAAATGGCTACACCTTC. It yields the protein CASSPSEGNGYTF.